The 32 T cell receptor beta chains reported below all come from one sample, sequenced in a study of blood T cell repertoires in COVID-19. TCRdb's copy holds only in-frame clones and misses some; the assay was immunoSEQ multiplex PCR. Of approximately 150,000 clones listed, over 80% are singletons. The sequenced material came from peripheral blood. These TCRs come from a man aged 25-40 years with COVID-19, enrolled during active disease.

Only a few counts were recorded for this clone. This chain connects TRBV5-1 to TRBJ1-1; TRBD1 is a possible D gene (6 bases). Germline V CDR1 and CDR2: SGHRS, YFSETQ. Trimming took 5 bases from V and 7 from J, leaving 12 bases between them. The CDR3 is 12 residues long. For the CDR3, the DNA is TGCGCCAGCAGAGCAGGGGACGGTGAAGCTTTCTTT. Translation gives CASRAGDGEAFF.

The rearrangement joins TRBV5-1 to TRBJ2-7; 7 nucleotides align to TRBD1. The J segment lost 7 bases and the V segment lost 4 bases, leaving 14 bases of the junction unmatched. The CDR3 runs to 15 residues. CDR1 SGHRS and CDR2 YFSETQ come from the germline V gene. As DNA, the CDR3 is TGCGCCAGCAGCCCCATCAGGGGGTTAGTTTCTGAGCAGTACTTC. This translates into CASSPIRGLVSEQYF. Based on the CDR3 plus reference TRBV5-1 and TRBJ2-7, the full variable domain is KAGVTQTPRYLIKTRGQQVTLSCSPISGHRSVSWYQQTPGQGLQFLFEYFSETQRNKGNFPGRFSGRQFSNSRSEMNVSTLELGDSALYLCASSPIRGLVSEQYFGPGTRLTVT.

This clone was counted ten times or more. The same CDR3 also results from other DNA sequences found in this sample. The rearrangement uses TRBV13 and TRBJ1-3; D remains unclear. Trimming removed 0 bases at V and 7 bases at J, with 7 bases between. CDR1 and CDR2 from the germline V gene are PRHDT and FYEKMQ (reference sequence). The CDR3 consists of 13 residues. For the CDR3, the DNA is TGTGCCAGCAGCTTAGGACAGCGGAACACCATATATTTT. It encodes CASSLGQRNTIYF.

This sequence joins TRBV11-2 and TRBJ2-1; possible D gene TRBD1, 5 bases. Between the trimmed V and J ends, which lost 1 base and 10 bases, there was a span of 5 bases. In germline, CDR1 is SGHAT, CDR2 FQNNGV. The CDR3 totals 11 residues. CDR3 sequence (DNA): TGTGCCAGCAGCTTAGGGACAGAGCAGTTCTTC. Protein product: CASSLGTEQFF.

The chain joins TRBV30 to TRBJ1-1, with 8 bases lining up with TRBD1. Germline CDR1 is GTSNPN and CDR2 is SVGIG (reference sequence). V dropped 1 base and J dropped 12; count of bases not matched to a gene: 13. The CDR3 has 14 amino acids. As DNA, the CDR3 is TGTGCCTGGAGTGCTCGCCCCGGACAGGGTATACCTTTCTTT. This codes for CAWSARPGQGIPFF.

The CDR3 loop reads CASSLTSGRQETQYF. CDR3 DNA: TGTGCCAGCAGCTTGACTAGCGGGAGGCAAGAGACCCAGTACTTC. J is TRBJ2-5 and V is TRBV5-4; 12 bases agree with TRBD2. Trimming took 1 base from V and 2 from J; bases not matched to a gene: 0. Germline V gene lookup returns CDR1 SGHNT and CDR2 YYREEE (reference sequence). The CDR3 runs 15 residues.

The rearrangement uses TRBV30 and TRBJ1-3; D may be TRBD1 (5 bases). The germline CDR1 and CDR2 sequences are GTSNPN and SVGIG (reference sequence). CDR3 length: 14 residues. The V end lost 3 bases, the J end lost 0 bases, and 9 bases lay between the germline ends. In nucleotides, the CDR3 is TGTGCCTGGAGACTGGACATCTCTGGAAACACCATATATTTT. Translating it yields CAWRLDISGNTIYF.

This clone showed up just once. This CDR3 reads CASSPVGVSSYEQYF. The CDR3 DNA reads TGTGCCAGCAGCCCCGTCGGGGTCTCCTCCTACGAGCAGTACTTC. The rearrangement uses TRBV28 and TRBJ2-7, with D possibly TRBD2 on 5 matching bases. Trimming stripped 6 bases from V and 0 bases from J, with 15 bases between. The CDR3 consists of 15 residues. Germline CDR1 MDHEN, CDR2 SYDVKM.

This clone was observed a handful of times. The J gene is TRBJ2-2, the V gene TRBV10-3; possible D gene TRBD2, 6 bases. CDR1 and CDR2 (germline): ENHRY, SYGVKD. V gave up 3 bases and J gave up 2 bases, with 16 bases separating them. The CDR3 loop spans 17 amino acids. CDR3 coding DNA: TGTGCCATCAGTGACCCCTGGGAGGACCTTAACACCGGGGAGCTGTTTTTT. It is translated as CAISDPWEDLNTGELFF.

The V call is TRBV7-2, the J call TRBJ2-7, with TRBD2 matching 8 bases. The CDR3 consists of 14 residues. Germline CDR1 reads SGHTA; CDR2 reads FQGNSA. V lost 5 bases, J lost 2 bases, and 5 bases stayed unmatched. The CDR3 coding sequence is TGTGCCAGCAGCAAAGCGGGGGCTACCTACGAGCAGTACTTC. Its protein is CASSKAGATYEQYF. Looking up the rest from reference TRBV7-2 and TRBJ2-7 gives the full variable domain: GAGVSQSPSNKVTEKGKDVELRCDPISGHTALYWYRQSLGQGLEFLIYFQGNSAPDKSGLPSDRFSAERTGGSVSTLTIQRTQQEDSAVYLCASSKAGATYEQYFGPGTRLTVT.

J is TRBJ2-1 and V is TRBV7-2; 13 bases align to TRBD2. Trimming at V came to 6 bases and at J to 5 bases, leaving 7 bases not matched to a gene. Germline V gene data show CDR1 as SGHTA and CDR2 as FQGNSA. The CDR3 is 16 amino acids. The CDR3 nucleotides read TGTGCCAGCAGGCCAGTGGGGACTAGCGGGAACAATGAGCAGTTCTTC. It yields the protein CASRPVGTSGNNEQFF. The complete variable domain, with remaining parts taken from reference TRBV7-2 and TRBJ2-1, reads GAGVSQSPSNKVTEKGKDVELRCDPISGHTALYWYRQSLGQGLEFLIYFQGNSAPDKSGLPSDRFSAERTGGSVSTLTIQRTQQEDSAVYLCASRPVGTSGNNEQFFGPGTRLTVL.

The table lists this clone with a count of one. This chain connects TRBV20-1 to TRBJ1-2, with TRBD1 as a possible D gene (6 bases). The CDR3 is 13 residues long. Germline CDR1 and CDR2: DFQATT and SNEGSKA (reference sequence). V gave up 3 bases and J gave up 6 bases, with 14 bases separating them. CDR3 protein: CSASWPGQHGYTF. The CDR3 bases are TGCAGTGCTAGTTGGCCGGGACAACATGGCTACACCTTC.

This chain links TRBV4-1 with TRBJ2-5; the D gene is possibly TRBD2 (6 bases). V was pared by 3 bases and J by 9 bases, with 23 bases between. In germline, CDR1 is MGHRA, CDR2 YSYEKL. The CDR3 has 16 amino acids. CDR3 coding DNA: TGCGCCAGCAGCCAGGCCGGGACTGTCATTTCGGGGTCCCAGTACTTC. This gives the protein CASSQAGTVISGSQYF.

The chain carries TRBV28 and TRBJ2-1, with 9 bases aligning to TRBD2. The germline V gene has CDR1 MDHEN and CDR2 SYDVKM. V was pared by 4 bases and J by 6 bases, with 10 bases of the junction left unmatched. CDR3 length: 16 residues. CDR3 nucleotide sequence: TGTGCCAGCAGTTCTCCCTATGGGCGGGAGGGCAATGAGCAGTTCTTC. It specifies CASSSPYGREGNEQFF.

Comment on this clone: The same CDR3 can be traced to other DNA sequences in this sample. The V gene is TRBV7-9, the J gene TRBJ1-1, with D unclear. Trimming pared 5 bases from V and 2 bases from J, leaving 6 bases between. CDR1 is SEHNR and CDR2 is FQNEAQ in the germline V gene (reference sequence). The CDR3 extends over 12 amino acids. In DNA form, the CDR3 reads TGTGCCAGCAGCCCACTAAACACTGAAGCTTTCTTT. Its translation is CASSPLNTEAFF.

The rearrangement uses TRBV7-8 and TRBJ1-2; D is possibly TRBD1 (5 bases). Germline V gene lookup returns CDR1 SGHVS and CDR2 FQNEAQ. The CDR3 sequence is 16 residues long. The V gene lost 4 bases and the J gene lost 4 bases, with 19 bases spanning the gap. CDR3 region: CASSSQGRQGGYGYTF. CDR3 nucleotide sequence: TGTGCCAGCAGCTCCCAAGGGCGGCAGGGCGGCTATGGCTACACCTTC.

This clone was counted a single time. CDR3 coding DNA: TGTGCCAGCAGTGACGAAGACGGGAGTAGGTATGAGCAGTTCTTC. Translated: CASSDEDGSRYEQFF. V gene TRBV6-4 combines with J gene TRBJ2-1; perhaps TRBD2 as D (6 bases). The CDR3 has 15 residues. Trimming took off 2 bases at V and 8 bases at J, with 16 bases between the two ends. Germline CDR1 and CDR2: MRHNA and SNTAGT.

The chain has TRBV2 and TRBJ2-1, with 9 bases aligning to TRBD2. The length of the CDR3 is 17 residues. The germline V gene has CDR1 SNHLY and CDR2 FYNNEI. V lost 3 bases to trimming and J lost 5 bases; unmatched junction nucleotides: 11. The CDR3 region is CASSDPNIRLADNEQFF. CDR3 DNA sequence: TGTGCCAGCAGTGACCCGAACATAAGACTAGCGGACAATGAGCAGTTCTTC.

Many counts were recorded for this clone. The sample has other DNA sequences that encode this CDR3 too. The chain couples TRBV28 to TRBJ2-7; 13 positions agree with TRBD2. Germline values: CDR1 MDHEN, CDR2 SYDVKM. The V and J ends lost 5 bases and 2 bases, in that order; junction bases with no gene match: 3. CDR3 length: 15 amino acids. The CDR3 here is CASSPGLAGAYEQYF. The CDR3 DNA sequence: TGTGCCAGCAGTCCAGGACTAGCGGGAGCCTACGAGCAGTACTTC.

The rearrangement links TRBV6-1 to TRBJ1-4; D gene uncertain. CDR1 is MNHNS, CDR2 SASEGT, per germline. The CDR3 extends over 13 amino acids. Trimming took 0 bases from V and 13 from J, leaving 12 bases between them. The DNA of the CDR3 is TGTGCCAGCAGTGAAGCGGTAGAGGCTACACTGTTTTTT. This encodes CASSEAVEATLFF.

The chain is built from TRBV28 and TRBJ1-2; 8 bases line up with TRBD1. This CDR3 comprises 13 residues. Per the germline V gene, CDR1 is MDHEN and CDR2 is SYDVKM. The V and J ends lost 11 bases and 2 bases, in that order; junction bases with no gene match: 7. CDR3 residues: CALHRGENYGYTF. CDR3 coding DNA: TGTGCCCTACACAGGGGGGAGAACTATGGCTACACCTTC.

The rearrangement joins TRBV28 to TRBJ1-1, with a possible D match to TRBD1 (5 bases). The CDR3 spans 15 residues. The germline V gene encodes CDR1 MDHEN and CDR2 SYDVKM. V was pared by 3 bases and J by 4 bases, with 15 bases between. The DNA for the CDR3 is TGTGCCAGCAGTTTCCGCGACATAGGGGCCACTGAAGCTTTCTTT. Amino acids: CASSFRDIGATEAFF.

V is TRBV6-6 and J is TRBJ1-5; 9 nucleotides line up with TRBD1. V gave up 0 bases and J gave up 7 bases; unmatched junction bases: 1. CDR3 length: 14 residues. Germline CDR1 and CDR2: MNHNY and SVGAGI (reference sequence). The CDR3 DNA is TGTGCCAGCAGTTACTCGGACAGGGGACAGCCCCAGCATTTT. Translated, it gives CASSYSDRGQPQHF.

The CDR3 reads CASSFSVSGNTIYF. The DNA for the CDR3 is TGTGCCAGCAGCTTTAGCGTCTCTGGAAACACCATATATTTT. The genes are TRBV5-5 and TRBJ1-3; D gene ambiguous. The V gene lost 2 bases and the J gene lost 0 bases, with 6 bases spanning the gap. CDR3 length equals 14 residues. Per the germline V gene, CDR1 is SGHKS and CDR2 is YYEKEE (reference sequence).

This clone was counted only a few times. This sequence joins TRBV30 and TRBJ1-1; a possible D gene is TRBD1 (6 bases). Germline V CDR1 and CDR2: GTSNPN, SVGIG (reference sequence). The CDR3 loop spans 12 amino acids. The V and J ends lost 2 bases and 9 bases respectively, with 13 bases between them. CDR3 loop: CAWSLPRGKAFF. DNA for the CDR3: TGTGCCTGGAGTCTACCTAGGGGGAAAGCTTTCTTT.

V usage is TRBV4-1 and J usage is TRBJ2-5, with TRBD1 as a possible D gene (6 bases). V was pared by 0 bases and J by 5 bases, with 13 bases between. CDR1 MGHRA and CDR2 YSYEKL come from the germline V gene. The CDR3 is made up of 15 amino acids. The CDR3 DNA is TGCGCCAGCAGCCAAGACAGGGGCGTATGGGAGACCCAGTACTTC. Residues: CASSQDRGVWETQYF.

This clone was observed at least ten times. Because the CDR3's place on the DNA is in doubt, the DNA is left out and the CDR3 is given as listed by TCRdb. The gene calls are TRBV12-2 and TRBJ1-2; the DNA was not compared with TRBD1, the D call given in the table. TRBV12-2 is classified as a pseudogene. The CDR3 comprises 15 residues, both ends counted. The chain's CDR3 is CASRFGQGANYGYTF.

This clone was seen a single time. This chain links TRBV19 with TRBJ1-5; D not certain. V lost 5 bases and J lost 4, with 9 bases in between. Germline loops: CDR1 LNHDA, CDR2 SQIVND (reference sequence). This CDR3 is built from 13 residues. CDR3 DNA sequence: TGTGCCAGTAGTCTACTCCGGAATCAGCCCCAGCATTTT. It encodes CASSLLRNQPQHF.

The chain recombines TRBV6-2 or TRBV6-3 with TRBJ1-2; no definite D call. The CDR3 is 14 amino acids. CDR1 is MNHEY, CDR2 SVGEGT, per germline. V was cut by 5 bases and J by 4 bases, with 14 bases left in between. The CDR3 coding sequence is TGTGCCAGCAGTAAGAATCGGGTCGCCTATGGCTACACCTTC. Its translation: CASSKNRVAYGYTF.

The V and J genes are TRBV5-4 and TRBJ2-1; 11 nucleotides align to TRBD2. The CDR3 runs 16 residues. Germline V lookup: CDR1 SGHNT, CDR2 YYREEE (reference sequence). With 4 bases clipped from V and 2 bases from J, the junction kept 5 bases outside the gene matches. In nucleotides, the CDR3 is TGTGCCAGCAGCCCTGCTAGCGGGAGGACCTACAATGAGCAGTTCTTC. This translates into CASSPASGRTYNEQFF.

This clone was detected a few times. The chain links TRBV10-2 to TRBJ2-7; 9 bases map to TRBD1. The CDR3 has 13 amino acids. The junction had 5 bases not matched to a gene; V was cut back by 6 bases and J by 5 bases. Germline V CDR1 and CDR2: WSHSY, SAAADI. This CDR3 reads CASRGQGKDEQYF. The CDR3, as DNA: TGCGCCAGCAGGGGACAGGGTAAGGACGAGCAGTACTTC.

The chain couples TRBV11-1 to TRBJ2-1, with D perhaps TRBD2 (6 bases). CDR3 size: 16 residues. CDR1 and CDR2 (germline): SGHAT, FQDESV (reference sequence). V shed 2 bases and J shed 0 bases, with 11 bases lying between them. The chain's CDR3 is CASSLMGGASYNEQFF. The CDR3 bases are TGTGCCAGCAGCTTAATGGGGGGAGCCTCCTACAATGAGCAGTTCTTC.